This T cell receptor beta chain emerged from a study of shared clonotypes between healthy human individuals. Study observations and caveats: Sampling included only blood; tissue repertoires likely differ.

The CDR3 has 14 residues. V lost 1 base and J lost 5, with 12 bases in between. Germline V gene data show CDR1 as LGHNA and CDR2 as YSLEER. A remark on this clone: What it binds is unknown.

CD45RO-negative, CCR7-positively selected cells formed the naive CD8 fraction, excluding terminally differentiated effector memory CD45RA+ cells. A deep-level run was used for the assay. The input for sorted-subset replicate PCRs was 200 to 250 ng DNA, tens of thousands of T cell genomes. Sequencing used immunoSEQ multiplex PCR; TCRdb keeps in-frame clones, though not all of them. The sample holds millions of clones, around 96% seen once. This TCR derives from a man younger than 30 in good health. This chain uses TRBV4-3 with TRBJ2-7; D perhaps matches TRBD1 (5 bases). Sequenced: naive CD8+ T cells sorted from blood. The CDR3 protein is CASSQGQGIDEQYF. The CDR3 nucleotides are TGCGCCAGCAGCCAAGGGCAGGGTATCGACGAGCAGTACTTC.